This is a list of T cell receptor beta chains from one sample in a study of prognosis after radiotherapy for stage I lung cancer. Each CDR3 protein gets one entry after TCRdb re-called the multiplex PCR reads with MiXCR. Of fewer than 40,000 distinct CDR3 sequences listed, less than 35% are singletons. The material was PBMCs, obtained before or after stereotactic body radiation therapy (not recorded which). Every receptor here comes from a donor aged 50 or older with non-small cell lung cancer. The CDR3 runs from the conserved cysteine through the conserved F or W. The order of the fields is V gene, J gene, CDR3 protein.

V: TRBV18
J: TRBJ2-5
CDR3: CASAQETQYF

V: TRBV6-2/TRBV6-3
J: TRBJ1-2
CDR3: CASRKDSSVGYTF

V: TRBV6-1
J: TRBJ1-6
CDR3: CASSLGQWVNSPLHF

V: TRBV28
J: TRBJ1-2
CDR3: CASSFNQYYGYTF

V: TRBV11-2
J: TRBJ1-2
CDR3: CASSLVGQAVLYGYTF

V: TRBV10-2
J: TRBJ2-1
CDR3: CASSESPYRVPYNEQFF

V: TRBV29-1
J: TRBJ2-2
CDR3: CSAGGGAGELFF

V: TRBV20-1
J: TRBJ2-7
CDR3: CSAPIGASGGEQYF

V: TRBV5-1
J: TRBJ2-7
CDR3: CASSYGGAYEQYF

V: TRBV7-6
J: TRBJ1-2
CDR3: CASSLVQGNYGYTF

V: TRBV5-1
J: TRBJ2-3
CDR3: CASRLGEFDTQYF

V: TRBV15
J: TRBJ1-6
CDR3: CATSRGQNSPLHF

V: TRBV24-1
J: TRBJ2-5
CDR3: CATSEGHPEETQYF

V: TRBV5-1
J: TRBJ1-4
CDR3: CASSFDPQGRLFF

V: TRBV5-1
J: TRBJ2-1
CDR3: CASSLDASGVVNEQFF

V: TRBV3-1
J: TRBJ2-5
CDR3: CASSQIPLDPETQYF

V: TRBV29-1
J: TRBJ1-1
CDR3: CSVGDRAGDMNTEAFF

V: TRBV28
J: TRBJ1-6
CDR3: CASSSGQGRSPLHF

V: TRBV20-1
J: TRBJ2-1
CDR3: CSAPRQGSYGDEQFF

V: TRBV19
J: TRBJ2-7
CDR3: CASSITGQGYEQYF

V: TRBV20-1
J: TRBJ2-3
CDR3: CSARDVQGIADTQYF

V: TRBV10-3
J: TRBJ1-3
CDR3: CAISQQIRSGNTIYF

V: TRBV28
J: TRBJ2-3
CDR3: CASLGIQFTDTQYF

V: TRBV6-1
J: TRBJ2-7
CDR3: CASSEMSSYEQYF

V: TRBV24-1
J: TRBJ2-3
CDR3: CATSDLRGTDTQYF

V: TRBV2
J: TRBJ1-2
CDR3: CASSERSVVANYGYTF

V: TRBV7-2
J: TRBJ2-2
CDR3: CASSLGGDRGLLGELFF

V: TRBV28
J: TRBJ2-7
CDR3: CASSLGDIQVPYEQYF

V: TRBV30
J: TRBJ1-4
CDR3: CAWSVQAEKLFF

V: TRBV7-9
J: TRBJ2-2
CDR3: CASRAGSGELFF

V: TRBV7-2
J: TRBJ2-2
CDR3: CASSSKLAGGSGELFF

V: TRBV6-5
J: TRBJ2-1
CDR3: CASSYVSGEQFF

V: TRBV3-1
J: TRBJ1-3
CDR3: CASSQAGDGNTIYF

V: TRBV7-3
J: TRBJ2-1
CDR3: CASSPLAGDYNEQFF

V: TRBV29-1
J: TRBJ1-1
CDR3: CSVEPQGAANTEAFF

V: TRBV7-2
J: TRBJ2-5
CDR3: CASSSRSGKETQYF

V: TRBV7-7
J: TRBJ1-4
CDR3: CASSLVKGDLNEKLFF

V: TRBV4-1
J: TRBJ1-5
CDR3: CASSHPTGFNQPQHF

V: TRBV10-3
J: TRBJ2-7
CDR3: CAIRTSGSSKEQYF

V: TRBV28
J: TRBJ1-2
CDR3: CASRIRDNPSYGYTF

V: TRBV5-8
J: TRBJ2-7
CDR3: CASSHHPGQGAVEQYF

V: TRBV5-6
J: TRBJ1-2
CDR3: CASSLIGQGRYGYTF

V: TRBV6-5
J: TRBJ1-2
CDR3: CASSSNEGGGGYTF

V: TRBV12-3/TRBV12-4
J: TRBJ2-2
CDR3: CASSFGGNTGELFF

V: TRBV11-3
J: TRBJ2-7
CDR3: CASSLPGTSYEQYF

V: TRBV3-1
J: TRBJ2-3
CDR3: CASSQDSSGYTDTQYF